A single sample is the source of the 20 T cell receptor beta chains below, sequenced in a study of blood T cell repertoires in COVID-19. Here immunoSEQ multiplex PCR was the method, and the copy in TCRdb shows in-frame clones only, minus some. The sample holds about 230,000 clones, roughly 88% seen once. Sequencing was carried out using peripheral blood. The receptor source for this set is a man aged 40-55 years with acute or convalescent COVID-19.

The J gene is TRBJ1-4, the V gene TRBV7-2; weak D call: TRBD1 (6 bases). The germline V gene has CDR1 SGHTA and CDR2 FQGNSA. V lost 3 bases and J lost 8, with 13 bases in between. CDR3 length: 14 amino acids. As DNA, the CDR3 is TGTGCCAGCAGCTTCCAGAGGGGGGGAGAAAAACTGTTTTTT. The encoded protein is CASSFQRGGEKLFF.

The CDR3 nucleotides are TGTGCCAGCAGCTTCGGCACTGAAGCTTTCTTT. Its translation is CASSFGTEAFF. The J gene is TRBJ1-1, the V gene TRBV11-2; D gene uncertain. V was trimmed by 3 bases and J by 4 bases, leaving 3 bases between them. Germline CDR1 and CDR2: SGHAT and FQNNGV. This CDR3 region has 11 residues.

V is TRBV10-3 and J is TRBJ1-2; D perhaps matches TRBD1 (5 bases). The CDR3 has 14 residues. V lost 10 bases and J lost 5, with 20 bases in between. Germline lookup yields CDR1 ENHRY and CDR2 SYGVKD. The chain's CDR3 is CATSGTGREYGYTF. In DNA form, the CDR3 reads TGTGCCACCTCTGGGACCGGGAGGGAGTATGGCTACACCTTC.

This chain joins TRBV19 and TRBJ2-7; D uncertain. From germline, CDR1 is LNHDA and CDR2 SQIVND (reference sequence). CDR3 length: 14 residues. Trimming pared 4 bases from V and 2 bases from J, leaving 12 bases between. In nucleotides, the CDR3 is TGTGCCAGTAGTACATTACCGGGTCCCTACGAGCAGTACTTC. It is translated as CASSTLPGPYEQYF.

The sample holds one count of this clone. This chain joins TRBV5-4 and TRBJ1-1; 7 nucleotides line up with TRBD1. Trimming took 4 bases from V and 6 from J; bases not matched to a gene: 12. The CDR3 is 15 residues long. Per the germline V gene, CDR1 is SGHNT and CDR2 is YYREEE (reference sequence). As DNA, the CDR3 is TGTGCCAGCAGCACTGGAGCAGGGGGTCTCGCTGAAGCTTTCTTT. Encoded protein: CASSTGAGGLAEAFF.

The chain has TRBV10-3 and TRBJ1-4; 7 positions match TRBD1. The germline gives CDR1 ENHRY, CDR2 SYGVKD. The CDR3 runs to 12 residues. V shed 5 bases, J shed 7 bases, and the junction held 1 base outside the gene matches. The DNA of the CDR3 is TGTGCCATCAGTCGACAGGGTGAAAAACTGTTTTTT. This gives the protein CAISRQGEKLFF.

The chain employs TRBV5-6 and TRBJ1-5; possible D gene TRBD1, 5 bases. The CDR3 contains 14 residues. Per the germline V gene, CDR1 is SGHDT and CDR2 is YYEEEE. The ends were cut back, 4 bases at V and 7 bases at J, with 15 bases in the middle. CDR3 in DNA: TGTGCCAGCAGCCCCGGGGGGGTAGGCCAGCCCCAGCATTTT. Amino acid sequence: CASSPGGVGQPQHF.

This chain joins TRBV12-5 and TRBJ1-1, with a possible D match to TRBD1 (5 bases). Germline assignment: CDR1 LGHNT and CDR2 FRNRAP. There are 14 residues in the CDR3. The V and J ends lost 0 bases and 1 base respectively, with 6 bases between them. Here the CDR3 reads CASGLVQGNTEAFF. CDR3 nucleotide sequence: TGTGCTAGTGGTTTGGTCCAGGGGAACACTGAAGCTTTCTTT.

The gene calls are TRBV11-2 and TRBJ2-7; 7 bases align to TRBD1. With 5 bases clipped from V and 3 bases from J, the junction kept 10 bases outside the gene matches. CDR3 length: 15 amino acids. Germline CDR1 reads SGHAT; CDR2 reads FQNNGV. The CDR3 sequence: CASSPVGGVFYEQYF. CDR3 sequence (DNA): TGTGCCAGCAGCCCCGTAGGGGGCGTATTCTACGAGCAGTACTTC.

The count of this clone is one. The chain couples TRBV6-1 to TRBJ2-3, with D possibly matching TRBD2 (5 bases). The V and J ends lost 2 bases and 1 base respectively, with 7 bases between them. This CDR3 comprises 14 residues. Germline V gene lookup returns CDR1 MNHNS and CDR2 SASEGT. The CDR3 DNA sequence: TGTGCCAGCAGTGAACGGACTGGCACAGATACGCAGTATTTT. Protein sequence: CASSERTGTDTQYF.

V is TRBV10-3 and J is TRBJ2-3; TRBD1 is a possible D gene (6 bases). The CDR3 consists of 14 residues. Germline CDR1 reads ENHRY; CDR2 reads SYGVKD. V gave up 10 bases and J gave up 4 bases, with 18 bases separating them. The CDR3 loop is CATGRGGDADTQYF. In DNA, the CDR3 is TGTGCCACGGGGAGAGGGGGAGACGCAGATACGCAGTATTTT.

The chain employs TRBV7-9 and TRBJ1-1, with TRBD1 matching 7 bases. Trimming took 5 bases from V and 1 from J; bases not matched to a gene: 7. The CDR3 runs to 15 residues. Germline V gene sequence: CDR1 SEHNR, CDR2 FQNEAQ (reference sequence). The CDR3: CASSPHRGENTEAFF. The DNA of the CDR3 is TGTGCCAGCAGCCCCCACAGGGGAGAGAACACTGAAGCTTTCTTT.

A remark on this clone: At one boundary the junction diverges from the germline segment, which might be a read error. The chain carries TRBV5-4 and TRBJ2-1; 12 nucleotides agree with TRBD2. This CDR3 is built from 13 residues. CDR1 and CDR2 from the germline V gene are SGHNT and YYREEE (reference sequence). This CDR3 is CASSFRTSGTVLF. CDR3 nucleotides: TGTGCCAGCAGCTTTCGGACTAGCGGGACGGTACTCTTC.

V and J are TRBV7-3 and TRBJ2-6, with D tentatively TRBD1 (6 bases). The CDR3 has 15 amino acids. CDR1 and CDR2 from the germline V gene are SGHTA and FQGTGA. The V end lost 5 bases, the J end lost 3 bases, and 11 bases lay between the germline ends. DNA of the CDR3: TGTGCCAGCAGCCTAGGGACATATGGGGCCAACGTCCTGACTTTC. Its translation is CASSLGTYGANVLTF. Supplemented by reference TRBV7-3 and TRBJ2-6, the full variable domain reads GAGVSQTPSNKVTEKGKYVELRCDPISGHTALYWYRQSLGQGPEFLIYFQGTGAADDSGLPNDRFFAVRPEGSVSTLKIQRTERGDSAVYLCASSLGTYGANVLTFGAGSRLTVL.

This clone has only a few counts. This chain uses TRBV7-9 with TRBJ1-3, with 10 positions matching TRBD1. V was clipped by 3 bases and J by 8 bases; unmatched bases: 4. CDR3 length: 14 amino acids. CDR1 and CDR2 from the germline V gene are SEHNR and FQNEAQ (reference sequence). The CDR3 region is CASSFGTGEDTIYF. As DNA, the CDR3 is TGTGCCAGCAGCTTTGGGACAGGGGAGGACACCATATATTTT. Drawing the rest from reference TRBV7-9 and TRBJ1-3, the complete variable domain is DTGVSQNPRHKITKRGQNVTFRCDPISEHNRLYWYRQTLGQGPEFLTYFQNEAQLEKSRLLSDRFSAERPKGSFSTLEIQRTEQGDSAMYLCASSFGTGEDTIYFGEGSWLTVV.

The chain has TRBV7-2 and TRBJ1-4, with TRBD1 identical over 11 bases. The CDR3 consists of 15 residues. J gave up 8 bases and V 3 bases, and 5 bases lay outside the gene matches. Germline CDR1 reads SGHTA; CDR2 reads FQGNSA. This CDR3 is CASSFRTGGREKLFF. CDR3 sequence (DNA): TGTGCCAGCAGCTTTCGGACAGGGGGCAGGGAAAAACTGTTTTTT.

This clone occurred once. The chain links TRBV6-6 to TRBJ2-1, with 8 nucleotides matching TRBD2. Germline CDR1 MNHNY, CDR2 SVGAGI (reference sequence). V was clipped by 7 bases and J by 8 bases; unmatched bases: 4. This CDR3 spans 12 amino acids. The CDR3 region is CASTKAGDEQFF. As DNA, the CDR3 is TGTGCCAGCACCAAAGCGGGAGATGAGCAGTTCTTC.

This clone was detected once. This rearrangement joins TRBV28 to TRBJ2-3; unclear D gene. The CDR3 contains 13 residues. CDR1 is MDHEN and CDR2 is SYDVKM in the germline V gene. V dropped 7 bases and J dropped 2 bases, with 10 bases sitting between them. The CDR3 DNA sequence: TGTGCCAGCACCGTACCAGTCACAGATACGCAGTATTTT. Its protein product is CASTVPVTDTQYF.

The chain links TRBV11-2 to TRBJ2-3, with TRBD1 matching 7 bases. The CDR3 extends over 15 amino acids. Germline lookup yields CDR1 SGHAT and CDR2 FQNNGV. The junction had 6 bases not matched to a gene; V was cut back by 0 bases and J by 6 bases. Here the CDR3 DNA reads TGTGCCAGCAGCTTAGATTACAGGGGATTCGATACGCAGTATTTT. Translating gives CASSLDYRGFDTQYF. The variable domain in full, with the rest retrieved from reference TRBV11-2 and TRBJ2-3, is EAGVAQSPRYKIIEKRQSVAFWCNPISGHATLYWYQQILGQGPKLLIQFQNNGVVDDSQLPKDRFSAERLKGVDSTLKIQPAKLEDSAVYLCASSLDYRGFDTQYFGPGTRLTVL.

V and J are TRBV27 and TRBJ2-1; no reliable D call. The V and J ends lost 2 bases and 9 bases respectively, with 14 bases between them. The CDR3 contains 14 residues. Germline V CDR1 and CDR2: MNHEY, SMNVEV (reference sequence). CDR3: CASSLVSAHREQFF. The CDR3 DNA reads TGTGCCAGCAGTTTAGTTTCTGCGCATCGTGAGCAGTTCTTC.